These 9 T cell receptor beta chains originate from one sample sequenced in a study of Tregs in tolerant kidney transplant recipients. Libraries were prepared by immunoSEQ multiplex PCR; TCRdb keeps only in-frame clonotypes and omits some of them. This sample has some 60,000 clones, with 65% to 85% found just once. What was sequenced was CD4+ T cells from blood. Receptor source: a human donor in good health.

V and J are TRBV7-7 and TRBJ2-2, with D possibly being TRBD1 (6 bases). The CDR3 runs 17 residues. V was shortened by 1 base and J by 6 bases, with 18 bases between the two germline ends. Germline V gene data show CDR1 as SSHAT and CDR2 as FNYEAQ (reference sequence). The CDR3: CASSLDIGQGFAGELFF. The CDR3 DNA is TGTGCCAGCAGCTTAGATATTGGGCAGGGGTTCGCCGGGGAGCTGTTTTTT. The whole variable domain, remainder taken from reference TRBV7-7 and TRBJ2-2, is GAGVSQSPRYKVTKRGQDVTLRCDPISSHATLYWYQQALGQGPEFLTYFNYEAQPDKSGLPSDRFSAERPEGSISTLTIQRTEQRDSAMYRCASSLDIGQGFAGELFFGEGSRLTVL.

The chain employs TRBV6-1 and TRBJ1-4; no clear D gene. V was clipped by 4 bases and J by 0 bases, with 9 bases between them. This CDR3 is built from 15 residues. Germline values: CDR1 MNHNS, CDR2 SASEGT. This CDR3 reads CASSGAAATNEKLFF. CDR3 DNA sequence: TGTGCCAGCAGTGGGGCTGCTGCAACTAATGAAAAACTGTTTTTT.

This chain connects TRBV5-1 to TRBJ2-1; D remains unclear. V shed 0 bases and J shed 9 bases, with 7 bases lying between them. The length of the CDR3 is 12 residues. Germline lookup yields CDR1 SGHRS and CDR2 YFSETQ. The DNA of the CDR3 is TGCGCCAGCAGCTTGGCCTTTGGTGAGCAGTTCTTC. This translates into CASSLAFGEQFF.

The J gene is TRBJ1-2, the V gene TRBV5-7; 9 bases align to TRBD1. TRBV5-7 is flagged as an ORF with uncertain function. The CDR3 is 14 residues long. The V and J ends lost 5 bases and 8 bases, in that order; junction bases with no gene match: 10. The CDR3 DNA is TGTGCCAGCAGTTCAGGACAGGGGAGAGGCGGCTACACCTTC. Its protein is CASSSGQGRGGYTF.

The DNA for the CDR3 is TGTGCCAGTAAAGGGGCTAGCGGGGCTGATACGCAGTATTTT. Amino acids: CASKGASGADTQYF. The rearrangement joins TRBV19 to TRBJ2-3; 9 nucleotides match TRBD2. Germline CDR1 is LNHDA and CDR2 is SQIVND (reference sequence). The V gene end was trimmed by 7 bases and the J gene end by 6 bases; junction bases not matched to a gene: 8. CDR3 length equals 14 residues. Full variable domain (rest looked up from reference TRBV19 and TRBJ2-3): DGGITQSPKYLFRKEGQNVTLSCEQNLNHDAMYWYRQDPGQGLRLIYYSQIVNDFQKGDIAEGYSVSREKKESFPLTVTSAQKNPTAFYLCASKGASGADTQYFGPGTRLTVL.

The genes are TRBV5-1 and TRBJ2-1; 11 nucleotides align to TRBD2. CDR1 SGHRS and CDR2 YFSETQ come from the germline V gene. This CDR3 has 16 residues. Trimming took 4 bases from V and 3 from J; bases not matched to a gene: 6. The CDR3, as DNA: TGCGCCAGCAGCGAAACTAGCGGGAGCATCTACAATGAGCAGTTCTTC. This encodes CASSETSGSIYNEQFF.

V usage is TRBV6-6 and J usage is TRBJ1-1; possibly TRBD1 for D (5 bases). Trimming took 5 bases from V and 0 from J, leaving 13 bases between them. Germline V lookup: CDR1 MNHNY, CDR2 SVGAGI (reference sequence). The CDR3 totals 15 residues. The CDR3 here is CASSHPKGLNTEAFF. In DNA, the CDR3 is TGTGCCAGCAGTCATCCTAAGGGACTGAACACTGAAGCTTTCTTT.

This chain joins TRBV7-2 and TRBJ2-1; 10 bases align to TRBD2. In germline, CDR1 is SGHTA, CDR2 FQGNSA. This CDR3 has 14 residues. Trimming cost V 4 bases and J 13 bases; bases outside gene matches: 10. CDR3 nucleotide sequence: TGTGCCAGCAGCTCCGAGGTGATAGCGGGAGGACAGTTCTTC. As protein: CASSSEVIAGGQFF. Filled out from reference TRBV7-2 and TRBJ2-1, the complete variable domain reads GAGVSQSPSNKVTEKGKDVELRCDPISGHTALYWYRQSLGQGLEFLIYFQGNSAPDKSGLPSDRFSAERTGGSVSTLTIQRTQQEDSAVYLCASSSEVIAGGQFFGPGTRLTVL.

The V gene is TRBV7-2, the J gene TRBJ2-2; D call uncertain. This CDR3 has 14 residues. Trimming left V 2 bases short and J 6 bases short, with 10 bases between. Looked up from germline, CDR1 is SGHTA and CDR2 is FQGNSA. The CDR3 DNA reads TGTGCCAGCAGCTTAAACCGTGGGGCCGGGGAGCTGTTTTTT. Protein sequence: CASSLNRGAGELFF. The full variable domain, completed using reference TRBV7-2 and TRBJ2-2, is GAGVSQSPSNKVTEKGKDVELRCDPISGHTALYWYRQSLGQGLEFLIYFQGNSAPDKSGLPSDRFSAERTGGSVSTLTIQRTQQEDSAVYLCASSLNRGAGELFFGEGSRLTVL.